This T cell receptor (beta chain) was recovered during a study of blood T cells in healthy people across ages. Comment on this clonotype: Its antigen remains unidentified.

Study-wide findings and caveats: Fewer expanded clones and more diversity marked long-lived versus aged donors.

A J-beta primer mix and a sample-barcoded 5' primer were used in a second PCR of about 6 to 12 cycles. TCRdb itself ran the 5' RACE reads through MiXCR, one entry per CDR3 protein. The data contain more than 450,000 distinct CDR3 sequences, about 28% of them singletons. The CDR3 is made up of 13 amino acids. Per germline, CDR1 DFQATT and CDR2 SNEGSKA (reference sequence). The V end was cut by 0 bases, the J end by 4 bases, with 9 bases between. These sequences were also reported in another study, on T cells of mothers and their children. This second study notes: For each mother, over 9.5 million TCR beta CDR3 reads were obtained, and for each child, about 3 million.

This rearrangement joins TRBV20-1 to TRBJ1-1; D ambiguous. The sequence came from a boy under 10 years old in good health. What was sequenced was blood. CDR3 loop: CSARDVGSTEAFF. Written as DNA, the CDR3 is TGCAGTGCTAGAGATGTGGGGTCCACTGAAGCTTTCTTT.